This TCR beta chain was found in a study of cytomegalovirus exposure and HLA in healthy donors. The PCR contained 60 Vbeta and 13 Jbeta primers. Data came from immunoSEQ multiplex PCR; TCRdb stores just in-frame clones and leaves some out. This sample's clone table lists roughly 80,000 clones. Germline V lookup: CDR1 SEHNR, CDR2 FQNEAQ (reference sequence). With 4 bases removed from V and 7 bases from J, the gap between germline ends came to 7 bases. This CDR3 spans 11 amino acids. The sample was PBMCs. The chain carries TRBV7-9 and TRBJ1-1; D possibly corresponds to TRBD1 (5 bases). The receptor was isolated from a woman in her 30s in good health and CMV-seronegative. Here the CDR3 DNA reads TGTGCCAGCAGCTCGGGGGGTGAAGCTTTCTTT. Translated, it gives CASSSGGEAFF.